The T cell receptor beta chain under discussion was sequenced for a study of cytomegalovirus exposure and HLA in healthy donors (dated by TCRdb to between 2016 and 2019). In terms of the full investigation: An earlier analysis of 587 of the donors reported around 280 Gb of sequence data and 95 million to 140 million unique TCR beta sequences obtained from roughly 180 million T cells. High-throughput TCR immunosequencing, statistical association of individual TCRs with disease status, and machine learning were combined to predict cytomegalovirus infection status. The aim of the study was to test whether cataloging public T cell receptors could identify signatures of past pathogen exposure. Among the roughly 430 genotyped donors, about 83% belonged to the genetic ancestry cluster associated with self-reported Caucasian donors. Donor age, sex, ethnicity and CMV serostatus were collected together with the repertoire data. Across 398 genotyped donors of the cohort, an average of 235,054 unique TCR beta nucleotide sequences per donor were sequenced, and 15% to 20% of those sequences were non-productive. To decide whether each TCR beta V gene segment behaved as functional or pseudogenic, an earlier analysis of some 600 of the donors relied on high-throughput TCR beta sequencing. The T cell repertoires of 666 subjects were profiled by immunosequencing and related to cytomegalovirus serostatus. Every discovery cohort repertoire had been produced on one sequencing platform. Roughly 300 gigabases of sequencing data and approximately 84 million unique TCR sequences were included in an early release covering roughly 700 HLA-typed donors. A later genetic analysis took genome-wide SNP genotypes for about 60% of the roughly 670 donors and used that subset as a discovery cohort. Rather than drawing on any new phenotypic data, the later analysis identified candidate immune exposures from TCR beta sequences and the way those sequences occurred across donors. HLA typing included class I and class II loci at four-digit resolution. Four to six DR-DQ haplotypes were handled as single units for association and clustering because linkage in the cohort was strong. The number of donors typed differed by locus, with about 629-640 for A, B, C, DRB1 and DQB1, more than 500 for DQA1, over 600 for DPA1, and under 490 for DPB1. In addition to the first cohort of roughly 700 subjects, a separate validation cohort of approximately 130 different subjects was used. A later analysis re-analyzed previously published TCR beta repertoires from about 730 donors and added high-resolution HLA genotyping to study TCR occurrence patterns. General findings and caveats noted by the study authors: Broadly in line with IMGT annotations, most TCR beta V segments showed up in productive rearrangements about 87% or about 30% of the time in an earlier analysis of several hundred of the donors. Correlated functional status among segregating V segments might be attributable to linkage disequilibrium, but an unknown experimental factor could not be ruled out. In vitro tests confirmed that a few of the cytomegalovirus-associated TCR beta chains recognize cytomegalovirus antigens. Only TCR beta chains were sequenced in this cohort, and the absence of alpha or paired-chain data limited detectable features. Because the 87-base-pair reads could not distinguish some IMGT-functional V segments, including TRBV6-2 and TRBV6-3, those segments were excluded. In a later analysis, HLA-associated TCR beta chains were found to be more clonally expanded and to have lower generation probabilities than equally common non-associated chains. A cluster of highly shared sequence variants was judged likely to represent a technical artifact of the sequencing pipeline. The earlier analysis of fewer than 750 of the donors excluded fewer than 20 rarely observed V segments, including chromosome 9 orphons, because counts were too low. Because HLA typing was unavailable for some donors at each locus, only the typed subset was used in association tests. Roughly uniform sequencing depth across donors was assumed in presence/absence analyses, although this assumption may not hold. The classifier was reported to diagnose cytomegalovirus status with high specificity and sensitivity in both the original cohort and the validation cohort. In a later analysis, the rate of TCR association differed among HLA loci, with DRB1 alleles having the most associated TCRs and HLA-C alleles having the fewest. In the study, about 150 TCR beta chains were listed as associated with cytomegalovirus. In a later analysis, 16,951 TCR beta sequences were associated with specific HLA alleles at a false discovery rate of 0.05. V-gene and J-gene trimming of TCR beta chains was associated with a missense DCLRE1C variant in a later genetic analysis, and the association was replicated in an independent cohort. Most TCR sequences were observed very rarely across donors, whereas some public TCRs were present in many individuals. According to the authors, the approach could potentially be generalized to other disease states and immunological phenotypes. A further reported finding was that TCR beta sequences accurately predicted the HLA-A and HLA-B alleles for most subjects in the first cohort. Most CMV-associated TCR beta chains appeared to be HLA-restricted in a later analysis, and the HLA associations seemed to be driven largely by CMV exposure. The only immune exposure information available for the cohort was CMV serostatus. A later analysis reported that several top co-occurrence clusters appeared linked to parvovirus B19, influenza, CMV and Epstein-Barr virus. When HLA alleles, especially DR and DQ, strongly co-occurred, attributing TCR associations to individual alleles was difficult. Compared with the 666-donor mean, donors in an Asian-associated ancestry cluster had fewer N-insertions in productive TCRs, according to a later genetic analysis.

The cohort consisted of 600 to 750 healthy bone marrow donors. All cohort members were sampled while nominally healthy, although unrecorded immune exposures were likely present. The donor was CMV seronegative and belonged to the group of 352 seronegative cohort members. A peripheral blood sample was collected from each donor, and TCR beta sequencing was performed on peripheral blood mononuclear cells. The Qiagen DNeasy Blood Extraction Kit was used to extract genomic DNA from the blood cell samples. Receptor amplification or capture employed the immunoSEQ multiplex PCR assay. For the multiplex PCR, a mixture combining 60 forward primers for TCR Vbeta segments and 13 reverse primers for TCR Jbeta segments was used. The CDR3 region of rearranged TCR beta genes was amplified from genomic DNA with a multiplex PCR assay. The Illumina HiSeq System was used to sequence the amplified TCR beta libraries as 87-base-pair reads. For the original study's pipeline: A later analysis counted approximately 74 million unique TCR beta chains across the 666 repertoires, and approximately 11 million of these chains were shared by at least two donors. Raw reads were error-corrected and collapsed into unique sequences with a nearest-neighbor algorithm that merged closely related sequences to remove PCR and sequencing errors. To assign V, D and J gene segments, CDR3 sequences were aligned to IMGT reference sequences. For a sequence to be retained, a match of at least six nucleotides to both a V gene segment and a J gene segment was required. Rearrangements were classified as productive when the CDR3 lacked stop codons and remained in frame with V and J, and all other rearrangements were classified as non-productive. Following IMGT convention, CDR3 was defined as the stretch from the second conserved V-encoded cysteine to the conserved J-encoded phenylalanine. The earlier analysis of 587 of the donors excluded sequences that lacked an unambiguous match to a single V gene segment. In an earlier analysis of 587 of the donors, V segments were called functional above 56.7% productive rearrangements and were called segregating when the between-donor standard deviation exceeded 5%. A statistical classification framework was built for diagnosing cytomegalovirus status from the catalog of TCR beta chain sequences. In a later analysis, TCR nucleotide sequences were compared against IMGT/GENE-DB human TR gene sequences so that V and J genes could be assigned. A later analysis assigned CDR3 sequences and most-parsimonious VDJ recombination scenarios with the TCRdist pipeline. A later analysis defined each TCR beta chain by its CDR3 amino acid sequence plus V-gene family, and excluded reads lacking a unique V-gene family. To address suspected cross-contamination and a sequencing artifact, a later analysis removed some 620 highly shared, low-generation-probability nucleotide sequences. For each public chain, a later analysis derived a clonal expansion index from normalized ranks of inferred template counts within each repertoire. In a later analysis, generation probabilities were computed with a VDJ recombination model fitted to out-of-frame rearrangements, and the resulting probabilities were checked against IGoR. A later analysis scored TCR-TCR, TCR-HLA and TCR-CMV co-occurrence with hypergeometric tests, applying a repertoire-size bias correction to TCR pairs. In a later analysis, false discovery rates were estimated by permuting HLA or CMV assignments 20 times. In a later analysis, co-occurring TCRs were grouped using DBSCAN, and TCRdist sequence similarity was added for clustering within HLA-allele-positive subsets. For co-occurrence clustering, repertoires with fewer than 30,000 or more than 120,000 public chains were excluded, along with five repertoires with anomalous nucleotide sharing. The immuneACCESS repertoire file appears here via TCRdb, limited to in-frame rearrangements. These files lack a portion of the clones; in checked studies, under half of the deficit traces to unresolved V genes, and the cause of the others is not known. V, J and clone size are those of that table, while D and trimming were read from the DNA. The table for this sample lists some 160,000 clones; roughly 78% of them were counted only once. The ten largest clones take up approximately 3.1% of the sample.

About this clone: The antigen it binds to is not known. No base-level quality is on record; no much larger clone is a single base apart.

Measured from the cysteine to the phenylalanine, the CDR3 is 14 residues long. The kept DNA is CDR3 alone, 42 bases in frame from the first base. CDR1 and CDR2 (SGHRS, YFSETQ) derive from the germline V gene. V ends up 4 bases short and J 6 bases short, with an unmatched junction base count of 8. This TCR was recovered from a woman aged 40-49 years in good health and CMV-seronegative. The chain is encoded by TRBV5-1 joined to TRBJ2-3, and 7 junctional nucleotides match TRBD1. Sample: PBMCs. The CDR3 reads CASSRQDRSDTQYF. DNA sequence: TGCGCCAGCAGCCGCCAGGACAGGTCGGATACGCAGTATTTT.